This is a list of T cell receptor beta chains from one sample in a study of blood T cell repertoires in COVID-19. Clones were read by immunoSEQ multiplex PCR, and TCRdb kept only the in-frame ones, dropping some. Altogether about 210,000 clones are present, around 80% being singletons, with the ten largest covering under 8.5%. Sequenced input: peripheral blood. Source of these receptors: a woman in her 70s with acute or convalescent COVID-19. CDR3s include the opening cysteine and the closing phenylalanine or tryptophan. Each record gives: D gene, clone size, V gene, J gene, CDR3 DNA, CDR3 protein. The D gene is left open where the match is weak. Size is stated for part of the rows, as once, few or many counts, or as a class when the clone is expanded.

d_call: TRBD1
clone_size: .
v_call: TRBV28
j_call: TRBJ2-7
cdr3_nt: TGTGCCAGCAGTTTCTCCGGGACAGGGGGCGAACGACAATCCTACGAGCAGTACTTC
cdr3_aa: CASSFSGTGGERQSYEQYF

d_call: TRBD1
clone_size: .
v_call: TRBV6-2/TRBV6-3
j_call: TRBJ2-2
cdr3_nt: TGTGCCAGCAGCCCCGACCCCAGGGGGCGGACCACCGGGGAGCTGTTTTTT
cdr3_aa: CASSPDPRGRTTGELFF

d_call: .
clone_size: .
v_call: TRBV2
j_call: TRBJ1-2
cdr3_nt: TGTGCCACCCTCGGGGGTTGGGCCGGAGGAGGCTACACCTTC
cdr3_aa: CATLGGWAGGGYTF

d_call: .
clone_size: .
v_call: TRBV3-1/TRBV3-2
j_call: TRBJ2-2
cdr3_nt: TGTGCCAGCAGCCCCACAAACACCGGGGAGCTGTTTTTT
cdr3_aa: CASSPTNTGELFF

d_call: TRBD2
clone_size: .
v_call: TRBV13
j_call: TRBJ2-1
cdr3_nt: TGTGCCAGCAGCCCTCCGGGACTAGCGGGGGGGGGTGAGCAGTTCTTC
cdr3_aa: CASSPPGLAGGGEQFF

d_call: TRBD2
clone_size: .
v_call: TRBV27
j_call: TRBJ2-3
cdr3_nt: TGTGCCAGCAGTACCGGACTAGCGGCGATTGGGGATACGCAGTATTTT
cdr3_aa: CASSTGLAAIGDTQYF

d_call: .
clone_size: few
v_call: TRBV19
j_call: TRBJ2-5
cdr3_nt: TGTGCCAGTAGTATAAACAGGGAACAAGAGACCCAGTACTTC
cdr3_aa: CASSINREQETQYF

d_call: .
clone_size: .
v_call: TRBV6-5
j_call: TRBJ1-2
cdr3_nt: TGTGCCAGCAGCCTGGGGGGTCGGGGCTACACCTTC
cdr3_aa: CASSLGGRGYTF

d_call: TRBD1
clone_size: .
v_call: TRBV2
j_call: TRBJ1-6
cdr3_nt: TGTGCCAGCAGTGAACGGGCAGGGGGAACCCTCCACTTT
cdr3_aa: CASSERAGGTLHF

d_call: TRBD1
clone_size: .
v_call: TRBV6-5
j_call: TRBJ2-7
cdr3_nt: TGTGCCAGCAGCCGGGACAGGGGTTACGAGCAGTACTTC
cdr3_aa: CASSRDRGYEQYF

d_call: .
clone_size: .
v_call: TRBV29-1
j_call: TRBJ2-2
cdr3_nt: TGCAGCGTTAGTCTCCAACCTAGGGGGGAGCTGTTTTTT
cdr3_aa: CSVSLQPRGELFF

d_call: TRBD1
clone_size: once
v_call: TRBV6-2/TRBV6-3
j_call: TRBJ1-2
cdr3_nt: TGTGCCAGCAGTTACTCGTGGGACAGGGCTTATGGCTACACCTTC
cdr3_aa: CASSYSWDRAYGYTF

d_call: TRBD1
clone_size: many
v_call: TRBV7-3
j_call: TRBJ1-1
cdr3_nt: TGTGCCAGCAGCTTAAGGGCCGGGACAGGGTTGCTGAACACTGAAGCTTTCTTT
cdr3_aa: CASSLRAGTGLLNTEAFF

d_call: TRBD2
clone_size: .
v_call: TRBV7-3
j_call: TRBJ2-2
cdr3_nt: TGTGCCAGCAGCCAGCGGGGCGGGGAGCTGTTTTTT
cdr3_aa: CASSQRGGELFF

d_call: TRBD1
clone_size: .
v_call: TRBV5-1
j_call: TRBJ1-2
cdr3_nt: TGCGCCAGCAGCCCCACCCAGGGGGCTGGTGGCTACACCTTC
cdr3_aa: CASSPTQGAGGYTF

d_call: TRBD1
clone_size: .
v_call: TRBV7-3
j_call: TRBJ2-3
cdr3_nt: TGTGCCAGCAGTTCTCGGACAGGAAGCACAGATACGCAGTATTTT
cdr3_aa: CASSSRTGSTDTQYF

d_call: .
clone_size: .
v_call: TRBV3-1/TRBV3-2
j_call: TRBJ1-2
cdr3_nt: TGTGCCAGCAGCCAAGAGAGGACAGCCTATGGCTACACCTTC
cdr3_aa: CASSQERTAYGYTF

d_call: .
clone_size: .
v_call: TRBV5-4
j_call: TRBJ1-2
cdr3_nt: TGTGCCAGCAGCCTCGGACAGCTTAAGGACTATGGCTACACCTTC
cdr3_aa: CASSLGQLKDYGYTF